The rows below give T cell receptor beta chains drawn from one sample of a study of cytomegalovirus exposure and HLA in healthy donors. The assay was immunoSEQ multiplex PCR, and TCRdb's table has in-frame clones only and misses some. The sample carries 240,000 or so clones, approximately 81% recorded once. The sample was PBMCs. The receptors here all came from a woman between 55 and 75 years old in good health and CMV-seropositive. Both conserved end residues are part of each CDR3. D genes are given only for firm matches. Not every row has a clone size; where given, it reads once, few, many or a size class.

clone_size,d_call,v_call,j_call,cdr3_length,cdr3_nt,cdr3_aa
-,-,TRBV5-4,TRBJ1-1,11,TGTGCCAGCAGTCGGACAGACGAAGCTTTCTTT,CASSRTDEAFF
-,-,TRBV6-5,TRBJ1-5,15,TGTGCCAGCAGCCGCCGACAGGCTGCCAATCAGCCCCAGCATTTT,CASSRRQAANQPQHF
-,TRBD1,TRBV19,TRBJ1-2,18,TGTGCCAGTAGTATAAGGGGCACGACAGGGCTATCTTACTATGGCTACACCTTC,CASSIRGTTGLSYYGYTF
-,-,TRBV30,TRBJ2-7,14,TGTGCCTGGAGTCTGGGAGCGGAGAGGCACGAGCAGTACTTC,CAWSLGAERHEQYF
-,-,TRBV7-9,TRBJ2-2,16,TGTGCCAGCACCCTAGACAGGGACTCGAACACCGGGGAGCTGTTTTTT,CASTLDRDSNTGELFF
-,TRBD1,TRBV9,TRBJ1-2,14,TGTGCCAGCACCAAAGGGACAGATAACTATGGCTACACCTTC,CASTKGTDNYGYTF
once,-,TRBV19,TRBJ1-1,16,TGTGCCAGTAGTATAGATCGGAGGGGCCGAAACACTGAAGCTTTCTTT,CASSIDRRGRNTEAFF
-,TRBD1,TRBV18,TRBJ1-1,16,TGTGCCAGCTCCCCACGGACAGGGGGGGGAAACACTGAAGCTTTCTTT,CASSPRTGGGNTEAFF
-,-,TRBV27,TRBJ2-5,14,TGTGCCAGCAGTATCGGAGGGCTTCAAGAGACCCAGTACTTC,CASSIGGLQETQYF
-,TRBD1,TRBV2,TRBJ2-4,14,TGTGCCAGCAGCTGGGGACAGGGGGGAAACATTCAGTACTTC,CASSWGQGGNIQYF
-,-,TRBV6-5,TRBJ1-1,16,TGTGCCAGCAGTTATTCCGACAGCCTCCCGAACACTGAAGCTTTCTTT,CASSYSDSLPNTEAFF
-,TRBD2,TRBV18,TRBJ2-7,15,TGTGCCAGCTCACGCCCGGGACTAGCTCACTACGAGCAGTACTTC,CASSRPGLAHYEQYF
-,-,TRBV7-9,TRBJ2-7,15,TGTGCCAGCAGCAGTACAGGGAACCAGGACTACGAGCAGTACTTC,CASSSTGNQDYEQYF
-,-,TRBV28,TRBJ2-1,15,TGTGCCAGCAGCCCATTAGTGGGAGATGGCGATGAGCAGTTCTTC,CASSPLVGDGDEQFF
-,TRBD1,TRBV29-1,TRBJ1-4,18,TGCAGCGTTGCCGACGAAATCGGACAGGCTGCAACTAATGAAAAACTGTTTTTT,CSVADEIGQAATNEKLFF
-,-,TRBV5-1,TRBJ2-3,12,TGCGCCAGCAGCTTCGTCACAGATACGCAGTATTTT,CASSFVTDTQYF
-,TRBD2,TRBV7-2,TRBJ2-3,16,TGTGCCAGCAGCCCCCGCGGGAGGGCCATCGAGGATACGCAGTATTTT,CASSPRGRAIEDTQYF
few,TRBD1,TRBV2,TRBJ2-7,16,TGTGCCAGCAAACGGCTAGGACAGGGAAGCTCCTACGAGCAGTACTTC,CASKRLGQGSSYEQYF
few,-,TRBV28,TRBJ1-1,14,TGTGCCAGCAGTTCCTCAATGGGGGGCACTGAAGCTTTCTTT,CASSSSMGGTEAFF
-,-,TRBV14,TRBJ1-2,14,TGTGCCAGCAGCCAAGCTCGAACAGGCTATGGCTACACCTTC,CASSQARTGYGYTF
-,-,TRBV7-9,TRBJ2-1,14,TGTGCCAGCAGCTCCCCCGGGCAGGGCGATGAGCAGTTCTTC,CASSSPGQGDEQFF
-,-,TRBV4-2,TRBJ1-4,16,TGTGCCAGCAGCCAAGGCCCACAGGGATTGAGTGAAAAACTGTTTTTT,CASSQGPQGLSEKLFF
-,-,TRBV5-1,TRBJ2-2,12,TGCGCCAGCAGTGCGTCGCCCGGGGAGCTGTTTTTT,CASSASPGELFF
-,-,TRBV5-1,TRBJ1-1,14,TGCGCCAGCAGCTTGGACGGGACACCGGGAGAAGCTTTCTTT,CASSLDGTPGEAFF
-,TRBD1,TRBV7-7,TRBJ2-5,16,TGTGCCAGCAGCCCGGGGAGGGACAGGGTACGAGAGACCCAGTACTTC,CASSPGRDRVRETQYF
-,TRBD1,TRBV28,TRBJ1-6,14,TGTGCCAGCCTCGTGGGGACAGCAAATTCACCCCTCCACTTT,CASLVGTANSPLHF
-,-,TRBV9,TRBJ2-3,13,TGTGCCAGCAGCGGAACTAGCACAGATACGCAGTATTTT,CASSGTSTDTQYF
-,TRBD1,TRBV19,TRBJ1-5,13,TGTGCCAGTAGAACAGGGGGAGATCAGCCCCAGCATTTT,CASRTGGDQPQHF
-,-,TRBV5-4,TRBJ2-3,16,TGTGCCAGCAGCTCCCCCGCCCGCCTAGAAACGGTGTCGCAGTATTTT,CASSSPARLETVSQYF
-,-,TRBV11-3,TRBJ2-5,13,TGTGCCAGCAGCTTAGGGGGAGGTACGACCCAGTACTTC,CASSLGGGTTQYF
-,TRBD2,TRBV7-6,TRBJ2-7,14,TGTGCCAGCAGCTTAGGCGGGGCGGGGGGCGAGCAGTACTTC,CASSLGGAGGEQYF
-,TRBD1,TRBV11-2,TRBJ1-2,15,TGTGCCAGCAGCTTAGGTGGGACAGGGGGCTCTGGCTACACCTTC,CASSLGGTGGSGYTF
once,-,TRBV6-4,TRBJ1-1,14,TGTGCCAGCAGTAAGGACACCGTGAACACTGAAGCTTTCTTT,CASSKDTVNTEAFF
-,-,TRBV28,TRBJ1-1,14,TGTGCCAGCAGCTCCCAGCCGAGGGCAGCTGAAGCTTTCTTT,CASSSQPRAAEAFF
-,-,TRBV7-6,TRBJ1-1,14,TGTGCCAGCAGCTTCGACAGAAGGAACACTGAAGCTTTCTTT,CASSFDRRNTEAFF
once,-,TRBV7-9,TRBJ2-3,15,TGTGCCAGCAGCTTAGGAGCCGGGACTGGGAATACGCAGTATTTT,CASSLGAGTGNTQYF
-,TRBD1,TRBV29-1,TRBJ2-7,13,TGCAGCGTAAAACAGGGGACCACCTACGAGCAGTACTTC,CSVKQGTTYEQYF
-,TRBD1,TRBV11-2,TRBJ2-3,17,TGTGCCAGCAGCTCGCATCACCCCCGGGACAGGCCAGATACGCAGTATTTT,CASSSHHPRDRPDTQYF
-,TRBD2,TRBV7-3,TRBJ2-2,17,TGTGCCAGCAGGCCAGCGGGAGGTACCGCGAACACCGGGGAGCTGTTTTTT,CASRPAGGTANTGELFF
-,-,TRBV30,TRBJ2-3,15,TGTGCCTGGATGGGACTTCCGCTTAGCACAGATACGCAGTATTTT,CAWMGLPLSTDTQYF
few,-,TRBV4-1,TRBJ1-2,14,TGCGCCAGCAGCCAAAGGGGCAGGCCGGAGGGCTACACCTTC,CASSQRGRPEGYTF
-,-,TRBV10-3,TRBJ1-1,15,TGTGCCATCAAGGCACAGGGAGTGGCTTTGGATGAAGCTTTCTTT,CAIKAQGVALDEAFF
-,TRBD2,TRBV7-2,TRBJ2-7,18,TGTGCCAGCAGCTTAGCCCGGGGACTAGCGGACGTAATGTGGGAGCAGTACTTC,CASSLARGLADVMWEQYF
-,-,TRBV5-1,TRBJ2-1,16,TGCGCCAGCAGCCTAGCCCCCGGGACACGGTACAATGAGCAGTTCTTC,CASSLAPGTRYNEQFF
-,TRBD2,TRBV7-6,TRBJ2-7,16,TGTGCCAGCAGCGACAGGTTGGCGGGAGGAATCGGCGAGCAGTACTTC,CASSDRLAGGIGEQYF
-,TRBD2,TRBV6-5,TRBJ2-3,15,TGTGCCAGCAGTATAGCGGGAGTTAGCACAGATACGCAGTATTTT,CASSIAGVSTDTQYF
-,TRBD1,TRBV5-6,TRBJ2-7,16,TGTGCCAGCAGCTTGGGCCCGGGACAGGGTTTCTACGAGCAGTACTTC,CASSLGPGQGFYEQYF
once,-,TRBV18,TRBJ2-7,16,TGTGCCAGCTCACTCAGAGGAGGGACGGATTCCTACGAGCAGTACTTC,CASSLRGGTDSYEQYF
-,TRBD1,TRBV27,TRBJ2-1,17,TGTGCCAGCAGTTTATCCAGGGGGCCGGTTACGAGCAATGAGCAGTTCTTC,CASSLSRGPVTSNEQFF
-,TRBD2,TRBV27,TRBJ2-7,13,TGTGCCATCTCTCCAGGACTAGCCTACGAGCAGTACTTC,CAISPGLAYEQYF
few,TRBD2,TRBV15,TRBJ2-2,16,TGTGCCACCAGCAGAGATACAGCGGGAGTGGGCGGGGAGCTGTTTTTT,CATSRDTAGVGGELFF
few,TRBD2,TRBV4-1,TRBJ2-1,16,TGCGCCAGCAGCCAAGGGCTCCTAGCGGGAGCGTATGAGCAGTTCTTC,CASSQGLLAGAYEQFF
few,-,TRBV10-2,TRBJ1-2,12,TGCGCCAGCAGTGAGCAGGGGCTTGGCTACACCTTC,CASSEQGLGYTF
-,TRBD2,TRBV9,TRBJ2-3,15,TGTGCCAGCAGCCTGGGCGGGAGTAGCACAGATACGCAGTATTTT,CASSLGGSSTDTQYF
-,TRBD1,TRBV27,TRBJ2-3,15,TGTGCCAGCAGTTTCTACAGGGGGCGGTCAGATACGCAGTATTTT,CASSFYRGRSDTQYF
-,-,TRBV5-1,TRBJ1-3,16,TGCGCCAGCAGCTTGGATTACATCAGCTCTGGAAACACCATATATTTT,CASSLDYISSGNTIYF
-,TRBD2,TRBV7-6,TRBJ2-1,18,TGTGCCAGCAGCTGGACTAGCGGGAGGGCCGGTCCCGGGAATGAGCAGTTCTTC,CASSWTSGRAGPGNEQFF
-,TRBD2,TRBV9,TRBJ2-7,17,TGTGCCAGCAGCGGAGGGCGGGCTAGCGGGAGGATTGGCGAGCAGTACTTC,CASSGGRASGRIGEQYF
-,-,TRBV4-1,TRBJ1-5,18,TGCGCCAGCAGCCAAGATCGCGGCCGTCTCACTAGCGGGCAGCCCCAGCATTTT,CASSQDRGRLTSGQPQHF
-,-,TRBV18,TRBJ2-5,14,TGTGCCAGCTCACCACCGTCGCAGTCGGAGACCCAGTACTTC,CASSPPSQSETQYF